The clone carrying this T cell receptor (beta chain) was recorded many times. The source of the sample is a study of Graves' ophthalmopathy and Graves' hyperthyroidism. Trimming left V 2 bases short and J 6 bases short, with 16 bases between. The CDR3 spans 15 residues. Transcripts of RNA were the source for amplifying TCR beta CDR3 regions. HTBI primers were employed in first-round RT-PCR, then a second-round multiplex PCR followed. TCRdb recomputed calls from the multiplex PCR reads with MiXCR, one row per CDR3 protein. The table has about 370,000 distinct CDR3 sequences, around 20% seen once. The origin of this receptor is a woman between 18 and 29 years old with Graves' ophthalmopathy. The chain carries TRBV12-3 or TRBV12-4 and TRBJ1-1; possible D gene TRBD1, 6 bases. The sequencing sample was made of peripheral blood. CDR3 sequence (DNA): TGTGCCAGCAGTTTAATAGGGGGTAGGGTAGCTGAAGCTTTCTTT. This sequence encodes CASSLIGGRVAEAFF.